This T cell receptor (beta chain) appears in the sequencing data of a study of cytomegalovirus exposure and HLA in healthy donors. Study-level results: For TCR beta chains, V- and J-gene trimming was later linked to a missense DCLRE1C variant. In most subjects, TCR beta sequences reportedly gave accurate predictions of HLA-A and HLA-B alleles. A later analysis reported that several of the most significant clusters appeared to be linked to common viral pathogens, among them Epstein-Barr virus.

Trimming left V 2 bases short and J 7 bases short, with 11 bases between. CDR1 is MNHNS and CDR2 is SASEGT in the germline V gene. CDR3 length equals 14 residues. The PCR was carried out with 60 Vbeta primers and 13 Jbeta primers. Using immunoSEQ multiplex PCR, the repertoire was profiled, and TCRdb retains in-frame clones only, with some absent. The table has around 180,000 clones, 70% to 80% seen once. Notes on this clone: Its antigen is undetermined.

The chain employs TRBV6-1 and TRBJ1-4; perhaps TRBD1 as D (5 bases). The sequencing input was PBMCs. This TCR was sampled from a woman in her thirties or forties in good health and CMV-seronegative. CDR3 residues: CASSEQGEAEKLFF. The CDR3, as DNA: TGTGCCAGCAGTGAACAGGGTGAGGCTGAAAAACTGTTTTTT.